The text below deals with one T cell receptor delta chain. No antigen is known for it. Base quality data are lacking; no much larger clone is found one base away. Thymic samples were depleted of alphabeta T cells, then CD3+ TCRVdelta1+ TCRVdelta2- thymocytes were FACS-sorted. The purity of the sorted Vdelta1+ thymocytes fell between roughly 96% and 99.6%. The thymic specimens were obtained from roughly eight paediatric patients, aged roughly 5 days to 15 months, who were having corrective cardiac surgery. Thymic tissue was dispersed, and mononuclear cells were isolated on a Histopaque-1077 density gradient. For staining, the antibodies used were anti-TCRVdelta1 clone TS8.2, anti-TCRVdelta2 clone B6, anti-CD3 clone HIT3a and anti-TCRalphabeta clone IP26. The data originate from a study of Vδ1+ human thymocytes (dated by TCRdb to between 2018 and 2020). A note on the overall study: As a data resource, the study described the mRNA-level TRG and TRD CDR3 repertoires of highly purified Vdelta1+ thymocytes obtained from young children. Validation of the multiplex-based CDR3 amplicon strategy against 5'RACE-based CDR3 amplicon generation methods had been performed previously.

RNA extraction was carried out with the RNeasy mini kit, and reverse transcription was then done using Superscript III. To generate the CDR3 amplicons, a multiplex PCR was run using pooled V-gene forward primers together with a constant-region reverse primer that carried Illumina adaptor overhangs. After gel purification, the amplicons were indexed with Nextera index primers over roughly 8 extra PCR cycles and then purified using AMPure XP beads. Sequencing of libraries was performed on an Illumina MiSeq using paired-end 250 bp reads, dual indexing and a roughly 19% PhiX spike-in. The paper's processing steps were these. Read quality was checked with FastQC, and TRG read pairs were merged using ea-utils fastq-join. IMGT/HighV-QUEST was used to annotate sequences, retaining only productive sequences with an unambiguous V-gene assignment, and each clonotype was defined by an identical CDR3 sequence. For downstream analysis, the tools were VDJtools 1.1.1, tcR 2.2.3, Treemap and vegan Shannon diversity in R 3.4.4. TCRdb processed the public reads again with the CATT caller, after which rows with matching DNA were combined. TCRdb, not the authors, supplied the V and J calls. The sample profile shows roughly 25,000 delta-chain clones; approximately 7% of them were found once. The ten largest clones take up around 0.91% of the sample.

Findings and caveats that apply to the study as a whole: Because unexpected Vdelta2 sequences could lead to misinterpretation of bulk repertoire data, the authors recommended using highly purified populations and single-cell validation. Approximately 20% of thymic TRD sequences were found to be Vdelta2 (and few were Vdelta3) despite high sort purity, in contrast to peripheral blood Vdelta1+ controls. Thymic TRG and TRD repertoires appeared highly polyclonal with Gaussian CDR3 length distributions, unlike oligoclonal peripheral blood repertoires. No clustering by age or sex was observed, so analyses did not stratify donors by these variables. Donors shared many TRG clonotypes (up to about 6.9x10^3), but TRD repertoires were essentially private, with at most 120 shared.

Taken from the germline V gene, the CDR1 and CDR2 loops are TSWWSYY and QGS. The V end loses 0 bases and the J end loses 0 bases, and a stretch of 26 bases separates them. The cysteine opens and the phenylalanine closes a CDR3 of 21 amino acids. Solely the CDR3 DNA is kept, with 63 bases framed from the first base. The V gene is TRDV1 and the J gene is TRDJ1, and possibly TRDD3, on 6 matching bases. This receptor was identified in a girl under three years old who had congenital heart surgery. The sample was Vdelta1+ gamma-delta thymocytes from the thymus. Per the publication, the cell subset or site label means: FACS-sorted CD3+ TCRalphabeta- TCRVdelta1+ TCRVdelta2- thymocytes. The CDR3 loop reads CALGELDRDLLGPTHTDKLIF. DNA sequence: TGTGCTCTTGGGGAACTGGATCGTGATCTCCTGGGGCCTACACACACCGATAAACTCATCTTT.